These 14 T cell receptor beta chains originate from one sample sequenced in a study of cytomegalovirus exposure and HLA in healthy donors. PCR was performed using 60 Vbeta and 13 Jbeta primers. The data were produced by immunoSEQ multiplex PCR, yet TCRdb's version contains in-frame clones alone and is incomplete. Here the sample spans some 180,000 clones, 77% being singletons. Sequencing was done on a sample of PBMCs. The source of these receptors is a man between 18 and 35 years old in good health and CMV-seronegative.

The CDR3 DNA sequence: TGTGCCTGGAGTGTAAAGGGTTCGGGGAATGGCTACACCTTC. It specifies CAWSVKGSGNGYTF. The gene calls are TRBV30 and TRBJ1-2; D gene uncertain. V was trimmed by 0 bases and J by 6 bases, leaving 14 bases between them. The CDR3 totals 14 residues. Germline CDR1 GTSNPN, CDR2 SVGIG (reference sequence). Drawing the rest from reference TRBV30 and TRBJ1-2, the complete variable domain is SQTIHQWPATLVQPVGSPLSLECTVEGTSNPNLYWYRQAAGRGLQLLFYSVGIGQISSEVPQNLSASRPQDRQFILSSKKLLLSDSGFYLCAWSVKGSGNGYTFGSGTRLTVV.

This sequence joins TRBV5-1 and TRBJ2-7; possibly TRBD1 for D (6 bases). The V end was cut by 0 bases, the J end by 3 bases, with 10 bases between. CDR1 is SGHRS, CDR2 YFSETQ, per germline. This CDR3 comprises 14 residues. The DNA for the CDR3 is TGCGCCAGCAGCTTGGGGGAAGGGGGCTACGAGCAGTACTTC. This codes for CASSLGEGGYEQYF.

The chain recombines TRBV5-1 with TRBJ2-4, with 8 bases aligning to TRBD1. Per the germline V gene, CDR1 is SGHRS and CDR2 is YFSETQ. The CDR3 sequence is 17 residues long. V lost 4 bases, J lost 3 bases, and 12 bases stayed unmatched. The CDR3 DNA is TGCGCCAGCAGCCTCGAGTACGGGACAGGTCACAAAAACATTCAGTACTTC. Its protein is CASSLEYGTGHKNIQYF.

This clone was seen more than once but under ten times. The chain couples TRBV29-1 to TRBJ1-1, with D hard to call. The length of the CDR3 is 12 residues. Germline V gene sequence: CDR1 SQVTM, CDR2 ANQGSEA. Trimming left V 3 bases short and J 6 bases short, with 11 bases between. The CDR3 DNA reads TGCAGCGTTGACAGGACTGAATCTGAAGCTTTCTTT. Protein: CSVDRTESEAFF.

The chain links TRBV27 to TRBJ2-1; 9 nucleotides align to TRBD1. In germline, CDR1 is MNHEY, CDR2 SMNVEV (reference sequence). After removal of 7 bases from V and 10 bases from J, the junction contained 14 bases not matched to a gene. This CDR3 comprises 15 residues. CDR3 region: CASTQGGTGLREQFF. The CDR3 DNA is TGTGCCAGCACCCAGGGGGGGACAGGGTTAAGGGAGCAGTTCTTC.

CDR3 bases: TGTGCCAGCAGCTTAGTAGGGGGGACTAGCGGGTACTCCTACGAGCAGTACTTC. Its translation is CASSLVGGTSGYSYEQYF. This rearrangement joins TRBV7-2 to TRBJ2-7, with TRBD2 identical over 12 bases. Germline trimming cut 1 base from V and 0 bases from J; bases unmatched to any gene: 7. The CDR3 has 18 residues. The germline CDR1 and CDR2 sequences are SGHTA and FQGNSA.

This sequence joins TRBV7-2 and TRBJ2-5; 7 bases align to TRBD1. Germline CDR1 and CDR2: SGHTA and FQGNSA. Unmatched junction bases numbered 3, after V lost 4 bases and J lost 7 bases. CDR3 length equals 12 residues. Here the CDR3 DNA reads TGTGCCAGCAGCTACCGGACAGGGACCCAGTACTTC. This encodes CASSYRTGTQYF.

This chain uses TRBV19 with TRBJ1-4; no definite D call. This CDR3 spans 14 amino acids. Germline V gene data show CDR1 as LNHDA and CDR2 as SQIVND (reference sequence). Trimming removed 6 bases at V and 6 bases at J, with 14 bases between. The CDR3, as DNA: TGTGCCAGTAGACGACTGAATCGTGATGAAAAACTGTTTTTT. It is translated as CASRRLNRDEKLFF.

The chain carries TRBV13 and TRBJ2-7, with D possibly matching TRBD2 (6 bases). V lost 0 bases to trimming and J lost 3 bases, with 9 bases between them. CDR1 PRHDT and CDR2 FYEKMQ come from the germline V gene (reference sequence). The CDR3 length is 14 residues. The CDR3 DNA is TGTGCCAGCAGCTTAGGGGCTAGCGTCTACGAGCAGTACTTC. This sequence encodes CASSLGASVYEQYF.

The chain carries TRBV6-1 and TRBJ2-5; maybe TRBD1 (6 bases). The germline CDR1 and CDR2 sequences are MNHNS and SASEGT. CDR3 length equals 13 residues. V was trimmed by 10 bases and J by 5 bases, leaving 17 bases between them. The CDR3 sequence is CATTLTGRETQYF. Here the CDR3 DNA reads TGTGCCACCACCCTGACAGGTCGTGAGACCCAGTACTTC.

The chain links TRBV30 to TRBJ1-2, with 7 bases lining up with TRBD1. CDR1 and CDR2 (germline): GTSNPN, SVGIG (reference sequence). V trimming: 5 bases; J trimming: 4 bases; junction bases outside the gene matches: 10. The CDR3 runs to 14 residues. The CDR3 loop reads CAWEDWGQLYGYTF. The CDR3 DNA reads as TGTGCCTGGGAAGACTGGGGACAGCTCTATGGCTACACCTTC.

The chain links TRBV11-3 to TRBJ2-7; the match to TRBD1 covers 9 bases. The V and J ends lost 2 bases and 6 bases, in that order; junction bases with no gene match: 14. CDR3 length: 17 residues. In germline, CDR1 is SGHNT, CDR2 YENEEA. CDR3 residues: CASSLLSSWDREGEQYF. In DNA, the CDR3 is TGTGCCAGCAGCTTATTATCTAGTTGGGACAGGGAGGGCGAGCAGTACTTC.

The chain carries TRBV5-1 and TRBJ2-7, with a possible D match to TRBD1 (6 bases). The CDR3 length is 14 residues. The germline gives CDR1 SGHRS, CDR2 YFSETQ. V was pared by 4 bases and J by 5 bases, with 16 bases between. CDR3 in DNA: TGCGCCAGCAGCCCCGAGGGGGTTGGAAACGAGCAGTACTTC. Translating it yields CASSPEGVGNEQYF.

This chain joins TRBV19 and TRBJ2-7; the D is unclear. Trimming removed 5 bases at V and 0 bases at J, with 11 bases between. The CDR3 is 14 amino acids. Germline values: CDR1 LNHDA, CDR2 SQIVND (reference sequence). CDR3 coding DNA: TGTGCCAGTAGTGACCAGGTTTCCTCCTACGAGCAGTACTTC. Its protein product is CASSDQVSSYEQYF.